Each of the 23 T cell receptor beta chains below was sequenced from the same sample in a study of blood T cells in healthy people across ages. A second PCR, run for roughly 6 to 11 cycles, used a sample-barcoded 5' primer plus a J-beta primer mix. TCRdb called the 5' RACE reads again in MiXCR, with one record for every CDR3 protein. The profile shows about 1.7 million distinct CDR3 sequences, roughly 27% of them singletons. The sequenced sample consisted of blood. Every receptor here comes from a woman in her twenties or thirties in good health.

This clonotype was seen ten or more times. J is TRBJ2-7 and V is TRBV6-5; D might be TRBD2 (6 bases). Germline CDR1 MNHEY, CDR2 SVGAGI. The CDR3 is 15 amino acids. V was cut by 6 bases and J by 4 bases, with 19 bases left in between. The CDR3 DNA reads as TGTGCCAGCAGACCCGAGGTCGGGGGTTTTTACGAGCAGTACTTC. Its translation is CASRPEVGGFYEQYF.

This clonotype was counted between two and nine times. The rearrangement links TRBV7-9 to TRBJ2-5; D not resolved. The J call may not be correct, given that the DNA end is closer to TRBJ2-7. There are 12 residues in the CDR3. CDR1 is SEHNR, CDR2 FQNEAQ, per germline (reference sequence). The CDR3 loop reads CASSSAWGEQYF. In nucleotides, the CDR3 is TGTGCCAGCAGTTCGGCGTGGGGCGAGCAGTACTTC.

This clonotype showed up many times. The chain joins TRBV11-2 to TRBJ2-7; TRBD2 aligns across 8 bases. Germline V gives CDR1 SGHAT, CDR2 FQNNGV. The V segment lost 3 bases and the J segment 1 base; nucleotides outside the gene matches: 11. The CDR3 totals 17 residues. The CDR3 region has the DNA TGTGCCAGCAGCTTCCGGCGGTGGCTAGCGGGTTCCTACGAGCAGTACTTC. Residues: CASSFRRWLAGSYEQYF.

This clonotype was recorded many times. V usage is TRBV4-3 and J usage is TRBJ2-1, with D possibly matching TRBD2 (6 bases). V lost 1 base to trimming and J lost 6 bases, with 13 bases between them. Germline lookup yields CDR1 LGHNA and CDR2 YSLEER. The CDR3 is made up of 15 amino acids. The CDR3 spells CASSQGRGRINEQFF. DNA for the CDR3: TGCGCCAGCAGCCAAGGACGGGGGAGGATCAATGAGCAGTTCTTC.

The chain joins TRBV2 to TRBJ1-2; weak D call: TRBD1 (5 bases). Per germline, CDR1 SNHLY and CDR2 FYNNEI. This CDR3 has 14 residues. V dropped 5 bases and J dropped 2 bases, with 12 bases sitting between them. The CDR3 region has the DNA TGTGCCAGCAGTAAAGGGGCGCCAAACTATGGCTACACCTTC. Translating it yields CASSKGAPNYGYTF. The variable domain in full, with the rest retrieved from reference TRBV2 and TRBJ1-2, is EPEVTQTPSHQVTQMGQEVILRCVPISNHLYFYWYRQILGQKVEFLVSFYNNEISEKSEIFDDQFSVERPDGSNFTLKIRSTKLEDSAMYFCASSKGAPNYGYTFGSGTRLTVV.

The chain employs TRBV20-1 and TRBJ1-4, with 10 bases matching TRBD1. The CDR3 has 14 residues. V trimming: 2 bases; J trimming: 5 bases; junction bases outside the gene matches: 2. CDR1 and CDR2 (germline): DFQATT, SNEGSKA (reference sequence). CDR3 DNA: TGCAGTGCTAGACCGGGACAGGGGAATGAAAAACTGTTTTTT. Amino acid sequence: CSARPGQGNEKLFF.

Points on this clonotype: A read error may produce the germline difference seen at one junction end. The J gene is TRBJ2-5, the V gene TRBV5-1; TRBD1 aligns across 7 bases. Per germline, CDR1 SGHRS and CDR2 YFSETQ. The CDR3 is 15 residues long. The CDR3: CASGLRGPLQETQYF. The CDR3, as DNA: TGCGCCAGCGGCTTGAGGGGGCCTCTCCAAGAGACCCAGTACTTC.

The CDR3 DNA reads TGTGCCACCAGTGATTTAGGCCAGCACAATGAGCAGTTCTTC. Its protein product is CATSDLGQHNEQFF. V is TRBV24-1 and J is TRBJ2-1; D is uncertain. Looked up from germline, CDR1 is KGHDR and CDR2 is SFDVKD. V lost 1 base, J lost 5 bases, and 8 bases lay in between. This CDR3 comprises 14 residues.

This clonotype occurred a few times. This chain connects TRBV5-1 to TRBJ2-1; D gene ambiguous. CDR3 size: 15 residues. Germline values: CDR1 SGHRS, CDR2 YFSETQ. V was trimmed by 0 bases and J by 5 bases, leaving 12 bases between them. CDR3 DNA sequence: TGCGCCAGCAGCTTGGTATCCTTACGACACAATGAGCAGTTCTTC. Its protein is CASSLVSLRHNEQFF.

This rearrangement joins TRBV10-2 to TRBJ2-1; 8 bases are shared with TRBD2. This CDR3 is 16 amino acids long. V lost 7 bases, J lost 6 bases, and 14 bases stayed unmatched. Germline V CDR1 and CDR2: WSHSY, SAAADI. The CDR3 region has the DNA TGCGCCAGCAACTCCGGGACTAGTGGGAGAACCAATGAGCAGTTCTTC. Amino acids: CASNSGTSGRTNEQFF.

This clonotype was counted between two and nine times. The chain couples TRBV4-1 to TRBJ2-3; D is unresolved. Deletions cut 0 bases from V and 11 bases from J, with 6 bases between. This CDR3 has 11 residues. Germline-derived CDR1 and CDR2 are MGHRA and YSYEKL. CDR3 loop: CASSQEFKQYF. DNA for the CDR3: TGCGCCAGCAGCCAAGAGTTCAAGCAGTATTTT.

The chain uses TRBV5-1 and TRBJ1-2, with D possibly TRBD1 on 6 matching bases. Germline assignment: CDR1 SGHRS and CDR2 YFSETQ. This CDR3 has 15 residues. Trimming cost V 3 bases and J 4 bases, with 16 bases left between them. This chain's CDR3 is CASSSGPMGAYGYTF. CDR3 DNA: TGCGCCAGCAGCTCCGGACCAATGGGGGCCTATGGCTACACCTTC.

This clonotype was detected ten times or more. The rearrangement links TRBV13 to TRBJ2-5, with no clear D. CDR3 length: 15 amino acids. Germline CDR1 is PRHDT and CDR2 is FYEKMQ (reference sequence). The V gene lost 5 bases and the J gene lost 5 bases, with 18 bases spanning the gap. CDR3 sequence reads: CASSRTGNQGETQYF. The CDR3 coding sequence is TGTGCCAGCAGCCGCACCGGAAATCAAGGCGAGACCCAGTACTTC.

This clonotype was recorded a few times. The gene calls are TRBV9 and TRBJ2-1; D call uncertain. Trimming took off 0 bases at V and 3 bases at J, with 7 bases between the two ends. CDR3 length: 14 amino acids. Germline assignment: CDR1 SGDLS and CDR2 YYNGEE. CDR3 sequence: CASSVVGDYNEQFF. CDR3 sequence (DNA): TGTGCCAGCAGCGTAGTCGGAGACTACAATGAGCAGTTCTTC.

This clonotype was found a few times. Written as DNA, the CDR3 is TGTGCCAGCAGTTTATTAGGCGGGGCGGATGCCTCCTACGAGCAGTACTTC. It codes for CASSLLGGADASYEQYF. The chain is built from TRBV27 and TRBJ2-7; D perhaps matches TRBD2 (6 bases). The CDR3 covers 17 residues. V was trimmed by 1 base and J by 0 bases, leaving 16 bases between them. Germline CDR1 MNHEY, CDR2 SMNVEV (reference sequence).

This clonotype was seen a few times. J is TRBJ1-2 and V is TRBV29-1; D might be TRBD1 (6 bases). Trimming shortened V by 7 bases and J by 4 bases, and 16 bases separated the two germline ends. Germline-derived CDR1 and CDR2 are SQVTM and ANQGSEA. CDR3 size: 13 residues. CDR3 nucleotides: TGCAGCGGGTCCTCTGGACAGTCCTATGGCTACACCTTC. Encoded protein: CSGSSGQSYGYTF.

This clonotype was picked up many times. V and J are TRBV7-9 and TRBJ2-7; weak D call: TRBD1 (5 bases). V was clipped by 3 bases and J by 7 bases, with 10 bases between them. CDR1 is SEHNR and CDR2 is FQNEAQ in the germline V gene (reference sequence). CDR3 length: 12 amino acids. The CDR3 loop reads CASSFLGEEQYF. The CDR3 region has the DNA TGTGCCAGCAGCTTTCTAGGGGAAGAGCAGTACTTC.

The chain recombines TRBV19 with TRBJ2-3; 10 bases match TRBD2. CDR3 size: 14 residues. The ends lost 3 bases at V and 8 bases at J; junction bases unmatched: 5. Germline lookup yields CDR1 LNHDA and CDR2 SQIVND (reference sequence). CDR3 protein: CASSMVSGRSTQYF. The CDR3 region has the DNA TGTGCCAGTAGTATGGTTAGCGGGAGGTCTACGCAGTATTTT.

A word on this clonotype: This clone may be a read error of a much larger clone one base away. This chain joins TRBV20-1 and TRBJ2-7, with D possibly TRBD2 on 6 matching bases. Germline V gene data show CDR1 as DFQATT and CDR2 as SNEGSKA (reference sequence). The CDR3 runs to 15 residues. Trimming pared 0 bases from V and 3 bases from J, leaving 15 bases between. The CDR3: CSARDRGGVSYEQYF. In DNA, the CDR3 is TGCAGTGCTAGAGATCGTGGAGGGGTCAGCTACGAGCAGTACTTC.

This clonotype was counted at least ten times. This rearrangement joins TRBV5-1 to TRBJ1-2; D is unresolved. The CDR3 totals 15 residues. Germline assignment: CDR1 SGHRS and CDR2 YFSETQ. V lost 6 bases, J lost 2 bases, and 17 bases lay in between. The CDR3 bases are TGCGCCAGCACTACATCCTCTGGCGTAAACTATGGCTACACCTTC. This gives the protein CASTTSSGVNYGYTF. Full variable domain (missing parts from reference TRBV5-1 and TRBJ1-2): KAGVTQTPRYLIKTRGQQVTLSCSPISGHRSVSWYQQTPGQGLQFLFEYFSETQRNKGNFPGRFSGRQFSNSRSEMNVSTLELGDSALYLCASTTSSGVNYGYTFGSGTRLTVV.

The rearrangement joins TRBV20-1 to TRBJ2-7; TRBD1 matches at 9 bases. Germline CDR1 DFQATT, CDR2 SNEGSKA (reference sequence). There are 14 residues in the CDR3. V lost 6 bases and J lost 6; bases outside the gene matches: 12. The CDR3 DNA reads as TGCAGTGCCCTACTGTACAGGGGGCAGGGCGAGCAGTACTTC. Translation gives CSALLYRGQGEQYF.

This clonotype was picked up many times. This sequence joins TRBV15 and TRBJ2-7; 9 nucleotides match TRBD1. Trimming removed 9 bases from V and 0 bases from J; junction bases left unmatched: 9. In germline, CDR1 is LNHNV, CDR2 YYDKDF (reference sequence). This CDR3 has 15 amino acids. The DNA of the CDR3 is TGTGCCACAGCGAAGGGGGACAGGGCCTCCTACGAGCAGTACTTC. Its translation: CATAKGDRASYEQYF.

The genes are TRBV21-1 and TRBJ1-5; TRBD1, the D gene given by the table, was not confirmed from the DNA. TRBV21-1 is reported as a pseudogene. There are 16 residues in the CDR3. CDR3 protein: CASSKVGQESGKPQHF. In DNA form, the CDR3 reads TGTGCCAGCAGCAAAGTAGGACAGGAATCGGGAAAGCCCCAGCATTTT.